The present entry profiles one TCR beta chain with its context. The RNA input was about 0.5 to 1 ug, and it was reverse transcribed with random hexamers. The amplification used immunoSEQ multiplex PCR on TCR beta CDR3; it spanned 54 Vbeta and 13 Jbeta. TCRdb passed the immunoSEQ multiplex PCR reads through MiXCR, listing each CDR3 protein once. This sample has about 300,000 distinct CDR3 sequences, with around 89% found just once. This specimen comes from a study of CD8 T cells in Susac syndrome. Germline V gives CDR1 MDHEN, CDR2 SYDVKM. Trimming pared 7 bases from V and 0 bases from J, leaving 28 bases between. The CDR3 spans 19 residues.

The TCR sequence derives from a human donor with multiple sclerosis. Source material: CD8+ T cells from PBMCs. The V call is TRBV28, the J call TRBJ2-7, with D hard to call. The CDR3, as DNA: TGTGCCAGCACCCCCCCGTTTGGCAGGCCCCCGGTCGTCTCCTACGAGCAGTACTTC. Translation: CASTPPFGRPPVVSYEQYF.